This passage covers 21 T cell receptor beta chains from one sample sequenced in a study of T cell clones after liver transplantation. Sequenced by immunoSEQ multiplex PCR; TCRdb stores in-frame clones only, minus some. The table includes more than 95,000 clones, around 83% detected once. This specimen was CD4+ T cells from blood, taken before liver transplant. Receptors originate from a human donor who received a liver transplant.

The gene calls are TRBV7-3 and TRBJ2-5; D is uncertain. CDR1 and CDR2 from the germline V gene are SGHTA and FQGTGA. Trimming took off 2 bases at V and 0 bases at J, with 7 bases between the two ends. The CDR3 runs to 14 residues. CDR3 in amino acids: CASSLLGNQETQYF. The CDR3, as DNA: TGTGCCAGCAGCTTATTGGGGAACCAAGAGACCCAGTACTTC.

This chain connects TRBV27 to TRBJ1-5; 7 nucleotides line up with TRBD1. Germline-derived CDR1 and CDR2 are MNHEY and SMNVEV (reference sequence). Trimming took 6 bases from V and 7 from J; bases not matched to a gene: 12. The CDR3 length is 15 residues. The CDR3 DNA reads TGTGCCAGCAGCCCAGACAGGGCCCCTAGGCAGCCCCAGCATTTT. Translating gives CASSPDRAPRQPQHF.

This chain joins TRBV5-1 and TRBJ2-5; perhaps TRBD1 as D (5 bases). Trimming cost V 0 bases and J 2 bases, with 5 bases left between them. Germline loops: CDR1 SGHRS, CDR2 YFSETQ. The CDR3 length is 13 residues. As DNA, the CDR3 is TGCGCCAGCAGCTTGGGACAGCAAGAGACCCAGTACTTC. Translated, it gives CASSLGQQETQYF.

This rearrangement joins TRBV7-8 to TRBJ1-2; 8 nucleotides agree with TRBD1. V was pared by 5 bases and J by 4 bases, with 12 bases of the junction left unmatched. The CDR3 is 16 residues long. The V gene's germline CDR1 is SGHVS and CDR2 FQNEAQ. This CDR3 is CASSTWTGSAGYGYTF. CDR3 DNA: TGTGCCAGCAGCACGTGGACAGGGTCAGCGGGCTATGGCTACACCTTC.

The chain joins TRBV15 to TRBJ1-5; D possibly corresponds to TRBD1 (6 bases). Germline loops: CDR1 LNHNV, CDR2 YYDKDF (reference sequence). Deletions cut 0 bases from V and 6 bases from J, with 9 bases between. The CDR3 extends over 14 amino acids. In DNA, the CDR3 is TGTGCCACCAGCAGAGAGGGGGCAGGTCAGCCCCAGCATTTT. It is translated as CATSREGAGQPQHF.

This clone has more than one count but fewer than ten. The chain couples TRBV9 to TRBJ2-1; 10 bases agree with TRBD1. CDR1 is SGDLS and CDR2 is YYNGEE in the germline V gene. The trim removed 5 bases at V and 9 bases at J, leaving 11 bases unmatched. The CDR3 covers 15 residues. The CDR3 sequence is CASRRGGQGFGEQFF. In DNA form, the CDR3 reads TGTGCCAGCAGACGAGGGGGACAGGGGTTCGGTGAGCAGTTCTTC.

The gene calls are TRBV6-5 and TRBJ2-3; possibly TRBD1 or TRBD2 for D (5 bases each). V shed 0 bases and J shed 2 bases, with 12 bases lying between them. Per germline, CDR1 MNHEY and CDR2 SVGAGI. The CDR3 runs 16 residues. CDR3 region: CASSYSRGRATDTQYF. The CDR3 nucleotides read TGTGCCAGCAGTTACTCGAGGGGCAGGGCCACAGATACGCAGTATTTT.

V gene TRBV5-4 combines with J gene TRBJ1-3; TRBD1 matches 7 bases. CDR1 SGHNT and CDR2 YYREEE come from the germline V gene (reference sequence). The V segment lost 4 bases and the J segment 0 bases; nucleotides outside the gene matches: 10. This CDR3 has 17 amino acids. CDR3: CASSHTLQGYSGNTIYF. The CDR3 DNA is TGTGCCAGCAGCCATACTCTACAGGGGTACTCTGGAAACACCATATATTTT.

A single count supports this clone. This chain links TRBV18 with TRBJ2-1; D is uncertain. There are 13 residues in the CDR3. The ends were cut back, 3 bases at V and 6 bases at J, with 9 bases in the middle. Germline V gene sequence: CDR1 KGHSH, CDR2 LQKENI. This CDR3 reads CASSPVVLNEQFF. The CDR3 nucleotides read TGTGCCAGCTCACCGGTAGTACTCAATGAGCAGTTCTTC. Combining the CDR3 with reference TRBV18 and TRBJ2-1 gives the whole variable domain NAGVMQNPRHLVRRRGQEARLRCSPMKGHSHVYWYRQLPEEGLKFMVYLQKENIIDESGMPKERFSAEFPKEGPSILRIQQVVRGDSAAYFCASSPVVLNEQFFGPGTRLTVL.

V gene TRBV5-1 combines with J gene TRBJ2-5, with a possible D match to TRBD2 (5 bases). The V gene's germline CDR1 is SGHRS and CDR2 YFSETQ. There are 15 residues in the CDR3. Trimming removed 1 base at V and 5 bases at J, with 15 bases between. CDR3 sequence (DNA): TGCGCCAGCAGCTTGACCTTCGGGCGCGGGGAGACCCAGTACTTC. Its translation: CASSLTFGRGETQYF.

J is TRBJ2-3 and V is TRBV5-1, with 9 bases identical to TRBD1. CDR3 length equals 13 residues. Trimming at V came to 4 bases and at J to 5 bases, leaving 2 bases not matched to a gene. Germline V gives CDR1 SGHRS, CDR2 YFSETQ. CDR3 region: CASSTGGRDTQYF. The CDR3 DNA sequence: TGCGCCAGCAGCACAGGGGGCAGAGATACGCAGTATTTT.

The V call is TRBV7-8, the J call TRBJ1-2; D not resolved. The length of the CDR3 is 14 residues. Trimming pared 4 bases from V and 0 bases from J, leaving 9 bases between. CDR1 is SGHVS and CDR2 is FQNEAQ in the germline V gene. The CDR3 reads CASSSPFPNYGYTF. The CDR3 nucleotides are TGTGCCAGCAGCTCACCATTCCCTAACTATGGCTACACCTTC.

This clone was found a few times. The rearrangement joins TRBV29-1 to TRBJ2-5, with a tentative D call TRBD1 (5 bases). The germline V gene has CDR1 SQVTM and CDR2 ANQGSEA. The CDR3 consists of 12 residues. V lost 3 bases to trimming and J lost 5 bases, with 10 bases between them. The CDR3 nucleotides read TGCAGCGTTGATAAGGGGATGGAGACCCAGTACTTC. Its protein is CSVDKGMETQYF.

The gene calls are TRBV7-3 and TRBJ2-3; TRBD2 matches at 13 bases. Trimming took 5 bases from V and 8 from J; bases not matched to a gene: 7. CDR3 length equals 15 residues. Germline loops: CDR1 SGHTA, CDR2 FQGTGA. The CDR3, as DNA: TGTGCCAGCAGCCCAACTAGCGGGGGGGCCGGTACGCAGTATTTT. Amino acids: CASSPTSGGAGTQYF.

With respect to this clone: The missing conserved phenylalanine or tryptophan at the end of this CDR3 makes a read error likely. The DNA is left out, because the CDR3 cannot be placed on it with certainty; the CDR3 is given as TCRdb lists it. The CDR3 sequence: CASSSGTVLPIT. This rearrangement joins TRBV6-1 to TRBJ2-7; TRBD1, the table's D call, was not compared with the DNA. Both ends counted, the CDR3 spans 12 residues. CDR1 and CDR2 (germline): MNHNS, SASEGT.

The chain links TRBV27 to TRBJ1-1; 7 bases are a match to TRBD1. Germline CDR1 reads MNHEY; CDR2 reads SMNVEV (reference sequence). This CDR3 comprises 13 residues. After removal of 6 bases from V and 7 bases from J, the junction contained 8 bases not matched to a gene. The CDR3 DNA reads as TGTGCCAGCAGCAAAGACAGGGCCCGTGAAGCTTTCTTT. Translated, it gives CASSKDRAREAFF.

This rearrangement joins TRBV7-9 to TRBJ1-5, with no clear D. The CDR3 consists of 14 residues. Germline CDR1 and CDR2: SEHNR and FQNEAQ (reference sequence). V gave up 5 bases and J gave up 6 bases, with 14 bases separating them. The CDR3 region is CASSRAGESQPQHF. The CDR3 region has the DNA TGTGCCAGCAGCCGGGCCGGAGAGAGTCAGCCCCAGCATTTT.

V and J are TRBV7-3 and TRBJ2-1, with D perhaps TRBD2 (5 bases). There are 18 residues in the CDR3. Germline V gene data show CDR1 as SGHTA and CDR2 as FQGTGA. The V and J ends lost 5 bases and 0 bases respectively, with 20 bases between them. CDR3: CASSPQGSGYSSYNEQFF. The CDR3 bases are TGTGCCAGCAGCCCCCAAGGGAGCGGATATAGCTCCTACAATGAGCAGTTCTTC.

This chain links TRBV7-6 with TRBJ2-7; TRBD2 aligns across 10 bases. There are 18 residues in the CDR3. Germline CDR1 SGHVS, CDR2 FNYEAQ. Trimming removed 2 bases from V and 2 bases from J; junction bases left unmatched: 12. CDR3 sequence reads: CASSLSRTSGTKTYEQYF. The CDR3 DNA reads as TGTGCCAGCAGCTTAAGTAGAACTAGCGGGACAAAGACCTACGAGCAGTACTTC.

V and J are TRBV29-1 and TRBJ2-7; 7 positions agree with TRBD2. This CDR3 is 13 amino acids long. Germline V lookup: CDR1 SQVTM, CDR2 ANQGSEA. The CDR3 DNA reads as TGCAGTGCACGGGGGAGGGGAAAAGACGAGCAGTACTTC. It is translated as CSARGRGKDEQYF.

The chain recombines TRBV27 with TRBJ2-7; D call uncertain. This CDR3 region has 13 residues. V lost 3 bases, J lost 7 bases, and 13 bases lay in between. CDR1 MNHEY and CDR2 SMNVEV come from the germline V gene (reference sequence). The DNA of the CDR3 is TGTGCCAGCAGTTTGTGGCAGACGGAAGAGCAGTACTTC. Its protein product is CASSLWQTEEQYF.